Below are 19 T cell receptor beta chains sequenced from a single sample in a study of blood T cell repertoires in COVID-19. Clones were sequenced by immunoSEQ multiplex PCR, and TCRdb holds only the in-frame ones, with some missing. The table lists some 150,000 clones, around 84% of them singletons, with roughly 14% in the top ten. Sequencing was carried out using peripheral blood. These receptors were taken from a woman in her 70s with COVID-19, enrolled during active disease.

This clone was observed many times. V is TRBV7-8 and J is TRBJ2-7, with D possibly being TRBD2 (6 bases). The CDR3 has 14 residues. Trimming took off 5 bases at V and 3 bases at J, with 14 bases between the two ends. Germline V CDR1 and CDR2: SGHVS, FQNEAQ. The CDR3 region has the DNA TGTGCCAGCAGCCCAGGGACTGTCGTCTACGAGCAGTACTTC. This encodes CASSPGTVVYEQYF.

This clone was recorded only once. V is TRBV3-1 (or the pseudogene TRBV3-2) and J is TRBJ2-1; D is perhaps TRBD1 (6 bases). With 4 bases removed from V and 7 bases from J, the gap between germline ends came to 26 bases. The CDR3 contains 18 residues. Germline CDR1 is LGHDT and CDR2 is YNNKEL (reference sequence). CDR3 nucleotide sequence: TGTGCCAGCAGCCCGCGATGGGGGCATCTCCGGGAAGGGAATGAGCAGTTCTTC. This translates into CASSPRWGHLREGNEQFF.

This chain links TRBV13 with TRBJ2-5, with D hard to call. The CDR3 loop spans 14 amino acids. V was pared by 5 bases and J by 1 base, with 11 bases between. CDR1 PRHDT and CDR2 FYEKMQ come from the germline V gene (reference sequence). CDR3 in DNA: TGTGCCAGCAGCATACGGAGTTCCCAAGAGACCCAGTACTTC. Translated: CASSIRSSQETQYF.

This clone appeared once. The chain carries TRBV5-1 and TRBJ2-2; 14 bases match TRBD2. V lost 4 bases and J lost 6; bases outside the gene matches: 2. This CDR3 comprises 15 residues. Per the germline V gene, CDR1 is SGHRS and CDR2 is YFSETQ. CDR3 sequence: CASSQGLAGAGELFF. As DNA, the CDR3 is TGCGCCAGCAGCCAGGGACTAGCGGGGGCCGGGGAGCTGTTTTTT.

The V and J genes are TRBV7-3 and TRBJ2-3; maybe TRBD2 (5 bases). The V and J ends lost 6 bases and 2 bases respectively, with 21 bases between them. Per the germline V gene, CDR1 is SGHTA and CDR2 is FQGTGA. CDR3 length equals 17 residues. The CDR3 DNA is TGTGCCAGCAGTCCAGGTCGTGGCGGAGGTTACACAGATACGCAGTATTTT. Its translation is CASSPGRGGGYTDTQYF.

The chain has TRBV5-1 and TRBJ1-2, with TRBD1 matching over 8 bases. Germline V gives CDR1 SGHRS, CDR2 YFSETQ. The CDR3 sequence is 13 residues long. V trimming: 3 bases; J trimming: 8 bases; junction bases outside the gene matches: 6. Written as DNA, the CDR3 is TGCGCCAGCAGCTACGGACAGGGATGGGGCTACACCTTC. Amino acid sequence: CASSYGQGWGYTF.

This sequence joins TRBV4-1 and TRBJ1-1; D not resolved. CDR3 length: 15 residues. V was clipped by 1 base and J by 2 bases, with 11 bases between them. Germline loops: CDR1 MGHRA, CDR2 YSYEKL. The CDR3 nucleotides are TGCGCCAGCAGCCAAGTAAGTACAGCAAACACTGAAGCTTTCTTT. Its translation is CASSQVSTANTEAFF.

This chain joins TRBV19 and TRBJ2-3; D is possibly TRBD2 (6 bases). The V gene's germline CDR1 is LNHDA and CDR2 SQIVND (reference sequence). Trimming removed 7 bases from V and 0 bases from J, with 11 bases in between. This CDR3 region has 14 residues. The CDR3 spells CASTGTASTDTQYF. CDR3 coding DNA: TGTGCCAGTACCGGGACTGCCAGCACAGATACGCAGTATTTT.

The chain links TRBV28 to TRBJ2-4, with 7 bases lining up with TRBD2. Germline V lookup: CDR1 MDHEN, CDR2 SYDVKM. The CDR3 sequence is 16 residues long. The J segment lost 7 bases and the V segment lost 4 bases, leaving 13 bases of the junction unmatched. The CDR3 spells CASSWRLAGGRNIQYF. The CDR3 region has the DNA TGTGCCAGCAGTTGGCGTTTAGCGGGTGGGAGGAACATTCAGTACTTC.

The rearrangement links TRBV28 to TRBJ2-5; 11 bases are shared with TRBD2. Unmatched junction bases numbered 12, after V lost 10 bases and J lost 8 bases. The CDR3 sequence is 14 residues long. Germline CDR1 and CDR2: MDHEN and SYDVKM. CDR3 coding DNA: TGTGCCACCACACTAGCGGGGGCCCAAGGAACCCAGTACTTC. Translating gives CATTLAGAQGTQYF. Supplemented by reference TRBV28 and TRBJ2-5, the full variable domain reads DVKVTQSSRYLVKRTGEKVFLECVQDMDHENMFWYRQDPGLGLRLIYFSYDVKMKEKGDIPEGYSVSREKKERFSLILESASTNQTSMYLCATTLAGAQGTQYFGPGTRLLVL.

V and J are TRBV19 and TRBJ2-2; TRBD1 aligns across 9 bases. This CDR3 comprises 14 residues. V shed 4 bases and J 4 bases; nucleotides not matched to a gene: 1. Germline V gene sequence: CDR1 LNHDA, CDR2 SQIVND (reference sequence). CDR3 nucleotides: TGTGCCAGTAGTAAACAGGGGGCCACCGGGGAGCTGTTTTTT. This codes for CASSKQGATGELFF.

The rearrangement joins TRBV5-1 to TRBJ1-4; D perhaps matches TRBD1 (5 bases). Germline V lookup: CDR1 SGHRS, CDR2 YFSETQ. Trimming stripped 5 bases from V and 3 bases from J, with 11 bases between. The CDR3 totals 14 residues. The CDR3 DNA follows: TGCGCCAGCAGTCCCGGGACTGCTAATGAAAAACTGTTTTTT. Its protein is CASSPGTANEKLFF.

This chain links TRBV9 with TRBJ1-3; D gene uncertain. Deletions cut 1 base from V and 3 bases from J, with 17 bases between. From germline, CDR1 is SGDLS and CDR2 YYNGEE. This CDR3 is built from 17 residues. CDR3 DNA: TGTGCCAGCAGCGTAATAGGCTTGAGTCCTAGTGGAAACACCATATATTTT. Translated: CASSVIGLSPSGNTIYF. Together with reference TRBV9 and TRBJ1-3, the CDR3 gives the full variable domain: DSGVTQTPKHLITATGQRVTLRCSPRSGDLSVYWYQQSLDQGLQFLIQYYNGEERAKGNILERFSAQQFPDLHSELNLSSLELGDSALYFCASSVIGLSPSGNTIYFGEGSWLTVV.

The chain combines TRBV18 with TRBJ2-3; 10 bases match TRBD1. The CDR3 runs to 15 residues. With V trimmed by 3 bases and J by 6 bases, 6 bases remained unmatched. In germline, CDR1 is KGHSH, CDR2 LQKENI. The CDR3 is CASSPGGQGDDTQYF. The CDR3 coding sequence is TGTGCCAGCTCACCTGGAGGACAGGGGGATGATACGCAGTATTTT.

The chain carries TRBV2 and TRBJ1-4; D call uncertain. Germline V gives CDR1 SNHLY, CDR2 FYNNEI. The CDR3 covers 14 residues. V lost 8 bases, J lost 4 bases, and 14 bases lay in between. The CDR3 DNA is TGTGCCAGCCACTTTGCTGTTATTAATGAAAAACTGTTTTTT. It specifies CASHFAVINEKLFF.

The rearrangement joins TRBV7-9 to TRBJ2-1; 7 positions match TRBD1. Looked up from germline, CDR1 is SEHNR and CDR2 is FQNEAQ (reference sequence). V lost 5 bases, J lost 8 bases, and 6 bases stayed unmatched. This CDR3 contains 13 residues. The CDR3 spells CASSLTQGDEQFF. As DNA, the CDR3 is TGTGCCAGCAGCCTTACTCAGGGGGATGAGCAGTTCTTC.

The chain carries TRBV19 and TRBJ1-1; 8 nucleotides align to TRBD1. Per germline, CDR1 LNHDA and CDR2 SQIVND (reference sequence). V shed 4 bases, J shed 6 bases, and the junction held 10 bases outside the gene matches. The CDR3 is 15 residues long. The chain's CDR3 is CASSSPDRVDAEAFF. DNA for the CDR3: TGTGCCAGTAGTAGCCCGGACAGGGTTGACGCTGAAGCTTTCTTT.

The chain couples TRBV12-5 to TRBJ2-2; D ambiguous. Germline CDR1 and CDR2: LGHNT and FRNRAP. V was trimmed by 3 bases and J by 7 bases, leaving 6 bases between them. This CDR3 is 12 amino acids long. The CDR3 loop is CASGFGGGELFF. In DNA form, the CDR3 reads TGTGCTAGTGGTTTTGGCGGCGGGGAGCTGTTTTTT.

The rearrangement uses TRBV27 and TRBJ1-1; the D gene is possibly TRBD1 (6 bases). The ends were cut back, 0 bases at V and 3 bases at J, with 14 bases in the middle. Germline V gives CDR1 MNHEY, CDR2 SMNVEV (reference sequence). This CDR3 has 16 amino acids. CDR3 nucleotides: TGTGCCAGCAGTTTATCCCCTTTGGACAGAGACACTGAAGCTTTCTTT. This translates into CASSLSPLDRDTEAFF.